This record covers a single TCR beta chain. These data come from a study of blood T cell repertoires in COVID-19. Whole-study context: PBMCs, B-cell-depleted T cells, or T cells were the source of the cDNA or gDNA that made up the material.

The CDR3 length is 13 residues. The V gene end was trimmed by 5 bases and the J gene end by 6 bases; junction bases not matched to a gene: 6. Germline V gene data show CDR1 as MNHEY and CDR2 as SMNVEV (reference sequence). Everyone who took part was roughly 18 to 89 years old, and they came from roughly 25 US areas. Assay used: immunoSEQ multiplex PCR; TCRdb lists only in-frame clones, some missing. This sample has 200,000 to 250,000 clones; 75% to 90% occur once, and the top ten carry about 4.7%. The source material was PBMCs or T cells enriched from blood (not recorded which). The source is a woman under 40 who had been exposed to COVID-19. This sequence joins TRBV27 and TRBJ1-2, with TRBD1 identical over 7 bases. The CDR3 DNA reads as TGTGCCAGCAGTCCAAGACAGGGTGATGGCTACACCTTC. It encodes CASSPRQGDGYTF.